This TCR beta chain originates from a study of vaccination and CD4 T cells after COVID-19. The Oncomine TCR Beta short-read assay was applied to DNA of cultured CD4+ T cells. TCRdb processed the PCR reads anew with MiXCR; each CDR3 protein has one entry. The data contain several thousand distinct CDR3 sequences, roughly 21% of them singletons. Sample share makes this clonotype medium-sized (0.01 to 0.1%). The antigen is not known. There are 12 residues in the CDR3. V lost 2 bases to trimming and J lost 10 bases; unmatched junction nucleotides: 4. Germline CDR1 GTSNPN, CDR2 SVGIG (reference sequence). The sample's treatment: roughly 10-day PBMC culture with coronavirus spike peptide pools or control peptides (ViraFEST assay).

V and J are TRBV30 and TRBJ2-3, with 9 positions matching TRBD2. The sequenced material came from CD4+ T cells from blood, cultured in vitro. The TCR comes from a human donor who had recovered from COVID-19. The DNA for the CDR3 is TGTGCCTGGAGTCCGGCGGGGGGGGCGCAGTATTTT. Amino acid sequence: CAWSPAGGAQYF.